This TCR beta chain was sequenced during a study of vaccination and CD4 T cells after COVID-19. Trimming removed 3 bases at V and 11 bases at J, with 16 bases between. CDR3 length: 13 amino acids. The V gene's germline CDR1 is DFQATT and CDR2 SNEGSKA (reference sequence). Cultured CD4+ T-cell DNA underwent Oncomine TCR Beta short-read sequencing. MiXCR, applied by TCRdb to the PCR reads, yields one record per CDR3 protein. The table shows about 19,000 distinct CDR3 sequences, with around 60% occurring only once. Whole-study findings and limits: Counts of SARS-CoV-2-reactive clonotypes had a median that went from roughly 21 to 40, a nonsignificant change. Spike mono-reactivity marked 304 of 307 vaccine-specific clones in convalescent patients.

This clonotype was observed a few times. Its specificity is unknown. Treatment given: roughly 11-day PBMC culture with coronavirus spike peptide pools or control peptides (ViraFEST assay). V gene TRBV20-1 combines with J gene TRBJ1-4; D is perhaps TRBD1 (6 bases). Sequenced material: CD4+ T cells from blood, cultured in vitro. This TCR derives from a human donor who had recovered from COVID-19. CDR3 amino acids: CSASNREVAKLFF. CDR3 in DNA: TGCAGTGCTAGTAACAGGGAAGTAGCGAAACTGTTTTTT.